This entry concerns a single TCR beta chain. Its antigen remains unknown. Sequence at one end of the junction differs from germline and may be a read error. TCRbeta libraries were built with three rounds of nested PCR, modified from ARM-PCR. TCRdb reanalysed the multiplex PCR reads using MiXCR and keeps one entry per CDR3 protein. The sample lists about 90,000 distinct CDR3 sequences; 75% to 85% were seen once. The sample is drawn from a study of tumor and adjacent non-tumor tissue in lung cancer. Study in general: The patients, 10 to 11 men and about 5 women, were roughly 30 to 80 with stage I to III disease. Whole-study findings and limits: Normal lung showed higher cumulative top 100 clone frequency than tumor. TCR diversity was significantly greater in tumor than normal lung tissue.

The template was RNA from unsorted bulk tissue. The normal lung tissue was taken more than 3 cm from the tumor edge. Between August and November 2014, newly diagnosed, chemotherapy-naive lung cancer patients underwent thoracic surgery in China. Germline CDR1 is DFQATT and CDR2 is SNEGSKA (reference sequence). The CDR3 is 10 residues long. The chain links TRBV20-1 to TRBJ2-3, with D perhaps matching TRBD2 (5 bases). The receptor was derived from a woman aged 50 to 65 with non-small cell lung cancer. Sequencing was done on a sample of distant non-tumor lung tissue. CDR3 sequence (DNA): TGCAGTGCTAGAGAAGGCGGGCAGTACTTT. Residues: CSAREGGQYF.